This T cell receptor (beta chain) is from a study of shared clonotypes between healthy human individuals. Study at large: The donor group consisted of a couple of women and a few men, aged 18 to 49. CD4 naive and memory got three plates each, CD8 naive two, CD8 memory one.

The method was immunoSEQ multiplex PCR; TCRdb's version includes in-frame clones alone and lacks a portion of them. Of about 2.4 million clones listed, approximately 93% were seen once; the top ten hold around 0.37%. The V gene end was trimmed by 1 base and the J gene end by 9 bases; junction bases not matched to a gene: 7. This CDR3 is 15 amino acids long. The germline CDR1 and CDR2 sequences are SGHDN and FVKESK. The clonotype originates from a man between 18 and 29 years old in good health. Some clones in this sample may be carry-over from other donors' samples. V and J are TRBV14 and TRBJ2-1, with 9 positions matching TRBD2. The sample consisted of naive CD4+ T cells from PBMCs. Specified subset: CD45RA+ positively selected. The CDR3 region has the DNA TGTGCCAGCAGCCAAGGGACTAGCGACTCTCTTGAGCAGTTCTTC. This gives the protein CASSQGTSDSLEQFF.